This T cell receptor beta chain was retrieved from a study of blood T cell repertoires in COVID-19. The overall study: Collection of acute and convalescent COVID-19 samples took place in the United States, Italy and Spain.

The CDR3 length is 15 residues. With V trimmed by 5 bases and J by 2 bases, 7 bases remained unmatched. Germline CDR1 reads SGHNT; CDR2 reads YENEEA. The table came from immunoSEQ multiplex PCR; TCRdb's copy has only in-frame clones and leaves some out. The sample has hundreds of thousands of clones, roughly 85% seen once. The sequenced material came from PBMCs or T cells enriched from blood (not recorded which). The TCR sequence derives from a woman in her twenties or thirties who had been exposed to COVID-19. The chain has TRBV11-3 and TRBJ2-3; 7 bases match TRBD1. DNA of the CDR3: TGTGCCAGCAGCCTCCGGGACAGTTTCACAGATACGCAGTATTTT. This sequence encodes CASSLRDSFTDTQYF.